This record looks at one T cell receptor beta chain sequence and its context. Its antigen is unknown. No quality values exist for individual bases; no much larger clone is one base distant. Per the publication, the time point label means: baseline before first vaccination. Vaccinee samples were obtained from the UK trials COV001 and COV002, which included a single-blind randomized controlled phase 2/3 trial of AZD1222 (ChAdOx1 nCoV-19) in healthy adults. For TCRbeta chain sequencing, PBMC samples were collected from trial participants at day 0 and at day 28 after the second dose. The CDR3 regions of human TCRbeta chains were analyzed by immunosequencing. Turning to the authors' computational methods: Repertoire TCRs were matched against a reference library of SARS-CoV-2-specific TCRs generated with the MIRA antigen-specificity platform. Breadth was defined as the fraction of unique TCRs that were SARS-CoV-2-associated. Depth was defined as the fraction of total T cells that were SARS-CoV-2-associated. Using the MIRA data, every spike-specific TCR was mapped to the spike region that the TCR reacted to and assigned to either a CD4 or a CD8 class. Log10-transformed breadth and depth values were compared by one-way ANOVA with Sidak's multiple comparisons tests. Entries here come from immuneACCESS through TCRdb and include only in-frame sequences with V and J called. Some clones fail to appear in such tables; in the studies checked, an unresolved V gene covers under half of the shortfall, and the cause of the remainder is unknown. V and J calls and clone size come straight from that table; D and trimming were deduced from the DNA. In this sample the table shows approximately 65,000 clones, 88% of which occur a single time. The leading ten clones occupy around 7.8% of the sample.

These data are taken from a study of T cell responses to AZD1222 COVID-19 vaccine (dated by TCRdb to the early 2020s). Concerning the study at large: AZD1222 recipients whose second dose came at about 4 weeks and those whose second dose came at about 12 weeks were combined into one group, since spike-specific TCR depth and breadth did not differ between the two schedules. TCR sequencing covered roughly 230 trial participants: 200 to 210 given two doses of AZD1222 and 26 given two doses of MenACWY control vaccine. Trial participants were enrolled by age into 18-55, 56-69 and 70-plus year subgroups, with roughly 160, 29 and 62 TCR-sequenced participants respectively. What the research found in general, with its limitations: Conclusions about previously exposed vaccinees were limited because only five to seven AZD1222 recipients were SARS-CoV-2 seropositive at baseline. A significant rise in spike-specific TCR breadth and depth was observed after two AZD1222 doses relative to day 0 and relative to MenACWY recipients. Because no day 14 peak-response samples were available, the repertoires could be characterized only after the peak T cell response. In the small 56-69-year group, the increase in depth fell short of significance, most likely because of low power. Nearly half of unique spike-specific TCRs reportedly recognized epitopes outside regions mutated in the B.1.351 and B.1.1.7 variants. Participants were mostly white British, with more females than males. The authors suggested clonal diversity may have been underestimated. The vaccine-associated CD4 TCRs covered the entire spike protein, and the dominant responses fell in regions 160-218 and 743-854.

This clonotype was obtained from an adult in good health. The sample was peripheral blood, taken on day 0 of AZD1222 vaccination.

Read as DNA, the sequence is TGTGCCAGTAGTACGAGGGTTGCTCAGCCCCAGCATTTT. It specifies CASSTRVAQPQHF. The chain couples TRBV19 to TRBJ1-5; the D gene cannot be named for sure. The cysteine opens and the phenylalanine closes a CDR3 of 13 amino acids. CDR3 DNA only is kept here, 39 bases in frame from base 1. V was cut back by 4 bases and J by 6 bases, leaving a gap of 10 bases between them. CDR1 and CDR2 are read off the germline V gene (reference sequence) as LNHDA and SQIVND.